The 5 T cell receptor beta chains in this list originate from one sample, sequenced in a study of T cells after yellow fever vaccination. TCRdb processed the 5' RACE reads anew with MiXCR; each CDR3 protein has one entry. This table holds hundreds of thousands of distinct CDR3 sequences, 13% found once. The sequencing here drew on PBMCs, taken on the day of the yellow fever booster vaccination. The receptors here all came from a man aged 25-45 years who received the YFV17D yellow fever vaccine.

This clonotype was seen only a few times. This chain links TRBV15 with TRBJ2-4; TRBD1 matches 8 bases. V lost 0 bases, J lost 6 bases, and 10 bases stayed unmatched. CDR1 LNHNV and CDR2 YYDKDF come from the germline V gene (reference sequence). This CDR3 has 17 residues. The CDR3 reads CATSRDDSGGVRNIQYF. CDR3 coding DNA: TGTGCCACCAGCAGAGATGATTCAGGGGGCGTTAGAAACATTCAGTACTTC. The full variable domain, in which reference TRBV15 and TRBJ2-4 provide the parts outside the CDR3, is DAMVIQNPRYQVTQFGKPVTLSCSQTLNHNVMYWYQQKSSQAPKLLFHYYDKDFNNEADTPDNFQSRRPNTSFCFLDIRSPGLGDTAMYLCATSRDDSGGVRNIQYFGAGTRLSVL.

This clonotype has only a few counts. CDR3 nucleotide sequence: TGTGCCAGCACCCTTACCGGGACCTACAGCGGCCAGCCCCAGCATTTT. Translating it yields CASTLTGTYSGQPQHF. The rearrangement links TRBV12-3 or TRBV12-4 to TRBJ1-5, with TRBD1 as a possible D gene (5 bases). V was trimmed by 7 bases and J by 7 bases, leaving 23 bases between them. The CDR3 runs to 16 residues.

The chain couples TRBV11-2 to TRBJ2-3; 7 bases are a match to TRBD2. Germline V CDR1 and CDR2: SGHAT, FQNNGV. The CDR3 sequence is 18 residues long. V was pared by 4 bases and J by 4 bases, with 17 bases of the junction left unmatched. This CDR3 is CASSSPIRGVDWADTQYF. CDR3 in DNA: TGTGCCAGCAGCTCACCCATCCGGGGGGTGGATTGGGCAGATACGCAGTATTTT.

This clonotype has just a few counts. The chain has TRBV5-1 and TRBJ1-5; no firm D call. Trimming removed 4 bases at V and 2 bases at J, with 13 bases between. The CDR3 runs 15 residues. Germline CDR1 SGHRS, CDR2 YFSETQ. As DNA, the CDR3 is TGCGCCAGCAGCCCGGATGGGGTGGGCAATCAGCCCCAGCATTTT. It translates to CASSPDGVGNQPQHF.

The chain links TRBV4-2 to TRBJ1-5; a possible D gene is TRBD1 (6 bases). This CDR3 has 16 amino acids. Trimming stripped 3 bases from V and 3 bases from J, with 15 bases between. Germline-derived CDR1 and CDR2 are LGHNA and YNFKEQ. The CDR3 nucleotides are TGTGCCAGCAGCCAGGGTGTACAGGGCCCCAATCAGCCCCAGCATTTT. This gives the protein CASSQGVQGPNQPQHF.